This record concerns one T cell receptor beta chain sequence. The antigen is undetermined. RNA transcripts served as the template for amplifying TCR beta CDR3 regions. TCR CDR3 regions were first amplified by RT-PCR with HTBI primers. TCRdb reprocessed the multiplex PCR reads with MiXCR, giving one entry per CDR3 protein. Of hundreds of thousands of distinct CDR3 sequences detected, roughly 40% appear once; the ten largest clones hold over 8%. The PBMCs studied were ones that came from 10 ml fresh peripheral blood. This entry is derived from a study of T cells in Graves' hyperthyroidism and ophthalmopathy. V lost 1 base and J 11 bases, leaving 9 bases between the germline ends. The CDR3 extends over 13 amino acids. Germline V gene lookup returns CDR1 SGHAT and CDR2 FQDESV (reference sequence). Notes on the study in general: In blood, most of the thyroid clonotypes expanded above 0.001 were also present. It was a median roughly six months before onset that the model predicted ophthalmopathy.

The sample was blood. This TCR was sampled from a man younger than 30 with Graves' hyperthyroidism. V is TRBV11-1 and J is TRBJ1-6; a possible D gene is TRBD1 (5 bases). The CDR3 sequence: CASSLVGTPPLHF. In DNA form, the CDR3 reads TGTGCCAGCAGCTTAGTGGGGACTCCACCCCTCCACTTT.